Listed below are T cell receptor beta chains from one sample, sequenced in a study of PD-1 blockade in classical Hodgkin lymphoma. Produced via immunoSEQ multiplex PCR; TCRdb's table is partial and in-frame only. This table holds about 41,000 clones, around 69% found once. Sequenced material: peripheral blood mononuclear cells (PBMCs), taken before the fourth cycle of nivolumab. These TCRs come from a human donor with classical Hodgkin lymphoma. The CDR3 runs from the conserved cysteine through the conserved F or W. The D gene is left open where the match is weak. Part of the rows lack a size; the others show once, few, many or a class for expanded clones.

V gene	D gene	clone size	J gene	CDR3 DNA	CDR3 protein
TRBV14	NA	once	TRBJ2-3	TGTGCCAGCAGCTCCCACCTCCGGGATACGCAGTATTTT	CASSSHLRDTQYF
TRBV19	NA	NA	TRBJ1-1	TGTGCCAGTAGTATAGGGTACGTGAACACTGAAGCTTTCTTT	CASSIGYVNTEAFF
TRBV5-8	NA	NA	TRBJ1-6	TGTGCCAGCACCGGGGACGGCCGTAATTCACCCCTCCACTTT	CASTGDGRNSPLHF
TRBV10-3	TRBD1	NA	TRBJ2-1	TGTGCCATCAGTGAAGGGGCCCAGACAGGGGAAGGCAATGAGCAGTTCTTC	CAISEGAQTGEGNEQFF
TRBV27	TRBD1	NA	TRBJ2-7	TGTGCCAGCAGTTTACAGGGGGCGAACTACGAGCAGTACTTC	CASSLQGANYEQYF
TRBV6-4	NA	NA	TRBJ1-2	TGTGCCAGCAGTGAGCCGGGGAGGGAGTATGGCTACACCTTC	CASSEPGREYGYTF
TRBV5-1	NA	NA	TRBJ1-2	TGCGCCAGCAGCTTGGACTACGGACAGAGCTATGGCTACACCTTC	CASSLDYGQSYGYTF
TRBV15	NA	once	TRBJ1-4	TGTGCCACCAGCACGGGGACTAATGAAAAACTGTTTTTT	CATSTGTNEKLFF
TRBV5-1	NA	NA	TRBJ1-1	TGCGCCAGCAGCCCGACCGGGAGAACCTTGAACACTGAAGCTTTCTTT	CASSPTGRTLNTEAFF
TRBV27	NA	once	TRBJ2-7	TGTGCCAGCAGTTTAGTCAGGGGCAACGAGCAGTACTTC	CASSLVRGNEQYF
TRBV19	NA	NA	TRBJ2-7	TGTGCCAGTAGTATAGGCGGGAAAAACGAGCAGTACTTC	CASSIGGKNEQYF